This is a list of T cell receptor beta chains from one sample in a study of metastatic and nonmetastatic thyroid tumors. TCRdb re-clonotyped the PCR reads via MiXCR. The table has roughly 5,600 clones, around 31% seen once. Material for sequencing was adjacent normal tissue. The receptors here all came from a female donor with papillary thyroid cancer or a benign thyroid nodule (not recorded which). Some clones in this sample may be carry-over from other donors' samples. Each CDR3 is given with its conserved first and last residue. A D gene is named only where the DNA matches it firmly. Clone sizes are given selectively: once, few, many, or a class where the clone is expanded.

size | D | J | V | DNA | CDR3
large | TRBD2 | TRBJ2-1 | TRBV6-1 | TGTGCCAGCATGGAGTTAGCGGGAGGTGAGCAGTTCTTC | CASMELAGGEQFF
NA | NA | TRBJ1-1 | TRBV6-1 | TGTGCCAGCAGTGACATTGGCACAGGTACTGAAGCTTTCTTT | CASSDIGTGTEAFF
many | NA | TRBJ1-1 | TRBV18 | TGTGCCAGCTCACCACCGAGGCGGCTTGACACTGAAGCTTTCTTT | CASSPPRRLDTEAFF
NA | NA | TRBJ1-3 | TRBV30 | TGTGCCTGGAGTGTACTGCCTATGAACACCATATATTTT | CAWSVLPMNTIYF
NA | NA | TRBJ1-5 | TRBV11-1 | TGTGCCAGCAGCGAAGCGGGGCCCCGGGTGTCGTGCAATCAGCCCCAGCATTTT | CASSEAGPRVSCNQPQHF
medium-sized | NA | TRBJ1-2 | TRBV5-6 | TGTGCCAGCAGCTCCGTGGAATGGGACAAGAGCCTCTATGGCTACACCTTC | CASSSVEWDKSLYGYTF
NA | TRBD2 | TRBJ2-2 | TRBV7-8 | TGTGCCAGCAGCCCCCGAAGCGGGACGGTGAACACCCGGGAGCTGTTTTTT | CASSPRSGTVNTRELFF
few | NA | TRBJ1-2 | TRBV6-5 | TGTGCCAGCAGTTATAAGAGGTACCGTGGCTACACCTTC | CASSYKRYRGYTF
many | TRBD2 | TRBJ2-7 | TRBV5-5 | TGTGCCAGCAGCCCCTTTGGGGACTACATCTACGAGCAGTACTTC | CASSPFGDYIYEQYF
NA | NA | TRBJ2-3 | TRBV6-1 | TGTGCCAGCAGTCCATCTCTGACGGCGCAGTATTTT | CASSPSLTAQYF
few | NA | TRBJ2-3 | TRBV6-1 | TGTGCCAGCAGAGGACTCGCACGCACAGATACGCAGTATTTT | CASRGLARTDTQYF
medium-sized | NA | TRBJ2-3 | TRBV7-9 | TGTGCCAGCAGCTTCTCTATGGGGGTGGGCACAGATACGCAGTATTTT | CASSFSMGVGTDTQYF
few | TRBD2 | TRBJ2-1 | TRBV27 | TGTGCCAGCAGTTTAATACTAGCGGGAGGGCCGGGTAATGAGCAGTTCTTC | CASSLILAGGPGNEQFF
NA | TRBD2 | TRBJ2-5 | TRBV6-2/TRBV6-3 | TGTGCCAGCAGTTACCCCAGAGGGCAAGTAGCGGGAGGTCAAGAGACCCAGTACTTC | CASSYPRGQVAGGQETQYF
few | TRBD1 | TRBJ2-1 | TRBV27 | TGTGCCAGCAGTGCGGGACAGGTGGGCTACAATGAGCAGTTCTTC | CASSAGQVGYNEQFF
few | NA | TRBJ1-2 | TRBV6-1 | TGTGCCAGCAGTTTAACAGGGAAGGGTTTTGGCTACACCTTC | CASSLTGKGFGYTF
medium-sized | NA | TRBJ2-7 | TRBV11-3 | TGTGCCAGCAGCATTACAGGGTCCCTCCACTACGAGCAGTACTTC | CASSITGSLHYEQYF
NA | TRBD2 | TRBJ2-1 | TRBV5-1 | TGCGCCAGCAGCGATGGCTCCCTAGCGGGAGGGAGAAGTAATGAGCAGTTCTTC | CASSDGSLAGGRSNEQFF
few | NA | TRBJ1-2 | TRBV6-1 | TGTGCCAGCAGTCTGGCAGGGGAAGGTGGCTACACCTTC | CASSLAGEGGYTF
NA | TRBD1 | TRBJ1-2 | TRBV6-5 | TGTGCCAGCAGTTACGATGCCCGACAGGGAAGCTATGGCTACACCTTC | CASSYDARQGSYGYTF
NA | NA | TRBJ2-7 | TRBV19 | TGTGCCAGTAGTGGAAGACCCCAGCAGAATCCCGAATCGAGGGAGCATTACTTC | CASSGRPQQNPESREHYF
NA | NA | TRBJ2-7 | TRBV12-3/TRBV12-4 | TGTGCCAGCAGTTTTGGAGCTGGGGGCTCCTACGAGCAGTACTTC | CASSFGAGGSYEQYF
medium-sized | TRBD1 | TRBJ1-4 | TRBV4-1 | TGCGCCAGCAGCCAAGGGGGACAGGGTAATGAAAAACTGTTTTTT | CASSQGGQGNEKLFF
NA | NA | TRBJ2-3 | TRBV6-1 | TGTGCCAGTAGTGGTAAGGACACAGATACGCAGTATTTT | CASSGKDTDTQYF
NA | TRBD2 | TRBJ2-3 | TRBV20-1 | TGCAGTGGCCCGACTAGCGCGACGGATGATACGCAGTATTTT | CSGPTSATDDTQYF
NA | NA | TRBJ1-5 | TRBV20-1 | TGCAGTGCTAGAGTGGGGGCATATTATCAGCCCCAGCATTTT | CSARVGAYYQPQHF
NA | NA | TRBJ1-4 | TRBV4-1 | TGCGCCAGCAGCCGGGATCAAACTGAAAAACTGTTTTTT | CASSRDQTEKLFF
medium-sized | NA | TRBJ2-7 | TRBV7-9 | TGTGCCAGCAGCGACGGGACTCTCAGCTCCTACGAGCAGTACTTC | CASSDGTLSSYEQYF
NA | TRBD2 | TRBJ2-7 | TRBV11-2 | TGTGCCAGCAGCTTTAGCGGGAGTGCCTACGAGCAGTACTTC | CASSFSGSAYEQYF
NA | NA | TRBJ1-1 | TRBV6-5 | TGTGCCAGCAGTTCAAGTAAGGGTTTGCAGTTGTCAGCTTTCTTT | CASSSSKGLQLSAFF
medium-sized | NA | TRBJ1-1 | TRBV27 | TGTGCCAGCAGTTTCGCGGGGCGGCCTTCGGCTGAAGCTTTCTTT | CASSFAGRPSAEAFF
NA | NA | TRBJ1-2 | TRBV19 | TGTGCCAGTAGTGTGGACAGATCCTATGGCTACACCTTC | CASSVDRSYGYTF
few | NA | TRBJ1-2 | TRBV7-3 | TGTGCCAGCAGCAACGGGGGTGGCTACACCTTC | CASSNGGGYTF
NA | NA | TRBJ1-2 | TRBV27 | TGTGCCAGCAGCTTGGCCGGGGTCGGCTACACCTTC | CASSLAGVGYTF
large | TRBD2 | TRBJ2-7 | TRBV13 | TGTGCCAGCAGCCGCGGGACTAGCGGAATCTACGAGCAGTACTTC | CASSRGTSGIYEQYF
NA | TRBD2 | TRBJ2-1 | TRBV6-1 | TGTGCCAGCAGTGATCGGACTAGAATGGATGAGCAGTTCTTC | CASSDRTRMDEQFF
NA | NA | TRBJ2-7 | TRBV7-2 | TGTGCCAGCAGCTTGATTTTTACTGGCTCCTACGAGCAGTACTTC | CASSLIFTGSYEQYF